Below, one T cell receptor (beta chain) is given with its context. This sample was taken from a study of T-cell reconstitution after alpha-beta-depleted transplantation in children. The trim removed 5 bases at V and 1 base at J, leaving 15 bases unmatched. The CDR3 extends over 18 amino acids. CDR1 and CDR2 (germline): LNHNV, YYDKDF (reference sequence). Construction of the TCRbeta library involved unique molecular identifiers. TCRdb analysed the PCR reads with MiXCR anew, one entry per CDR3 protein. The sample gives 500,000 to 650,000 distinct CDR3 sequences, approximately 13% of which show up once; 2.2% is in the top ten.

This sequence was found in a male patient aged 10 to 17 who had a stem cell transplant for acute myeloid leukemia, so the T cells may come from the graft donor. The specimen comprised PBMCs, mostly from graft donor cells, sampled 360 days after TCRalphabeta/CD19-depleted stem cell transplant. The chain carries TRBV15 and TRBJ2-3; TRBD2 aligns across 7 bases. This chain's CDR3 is CATSFPGLREGRTDTQYF. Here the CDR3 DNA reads TGTGCCACCAGCTTCCCCGGACTAAGGGAGGGCCGCACAGATACGCAGTATTTT.